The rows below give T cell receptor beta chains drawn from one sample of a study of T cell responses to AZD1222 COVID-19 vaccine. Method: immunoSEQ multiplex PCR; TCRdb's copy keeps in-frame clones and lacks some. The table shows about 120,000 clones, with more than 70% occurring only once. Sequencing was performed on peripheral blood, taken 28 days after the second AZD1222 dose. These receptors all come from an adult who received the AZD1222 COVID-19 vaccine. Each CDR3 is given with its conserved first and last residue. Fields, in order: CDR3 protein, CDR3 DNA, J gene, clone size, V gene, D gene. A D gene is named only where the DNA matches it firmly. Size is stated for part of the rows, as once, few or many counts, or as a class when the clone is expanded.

cdr3_aa: CASSLGAGSFYSYEQYF
cdr3_nt: TGTGCCAGCAGCTTAGGGGCGGGCTCCTTTTACTCCTACGAGCAGTACTTC
j_call: TRBJ2-7
clone_size: .
v_call: TRBV7-2
d_call: .

cdr3_aa: CASSPDPNQPQHF
cdr3_nt: TGTGCCAGCAGCCCAGACCCTAATCAGCCCCAGCATTTT
j_call: TRBJ1-5
clone_size: .
v_call: TRBV7-2
d_call: .

cdr3_aa: CASSTGGHSGNTIYF
cdr3_nt: TGCGCCAGCAGCACGGGGGGGCACTCTGGAAACACCATATATTTT
j_call: TRBJ1-3
clone_size: .
v_call: TRBV5-1
d_call: .

cdr3_aa: CASSPRTGGWDTEAFF
cdr3_nt: TGTGCCAGCTCACCACGAACAGGGGGCTGGGACACTGAAGCTTTCTTT
j_call: TRBJ1-1
clone_size: .
v_call: TRBV18
d_call: TRBD1

cdr3_aa: CASSFTGQETQYF
cdr3_nt: TGTGCCAGCAGCTTTACAGGGCAAGAGACCCAGTACTTC
j_call: TRBJ2-5
clone_size: .
v_call: TRBV7-2
d_call: .

cdr3_aa: CASSYGRDTEAFF
cdr3_nt: TGTGCCAGCAGTTACGGAAGGGACACTGAAGCTTTCTTT
j_call: TRBJ1-1
clone_size: .
v_call: TRBV6-5
d_call: .

cdr3_aa: CASSQAYNYGYTF
cdr3_nt: TGCGCCAGCAGCCAAGCATACAACTATGGCTACACCTTC
j_call: TRBJ1-2
clone_size: few
v_call: TRBV4-3
d_call: .

cdr3_aa: CASTLPGGSYEQYF
cdr3_nt: TGTGCCAGCACCTTGCCAGGGGGTTCCTACGAGCAGTACTTC
j_call: TRBJ2-7
clone_size: few
v_call: TRBV6-5
d_call: TRBD1

cdr3_aa: CASSSPREQYF
cdr3_nt: TGTGCCAGCAGTTCCCCCCGCGAGCAGTACTTC
j_call: TRBJ2-7
clone_size: once
v_call: TRBV28
d_call: .

cdr3_aa: CASSPPRTSATNEKLFF
cdr3_nt: TGTGCCAGCAGTCCACCCCGGACATCCGCAACTAATGAAAAACTGTTTTTT
j_call: TRBJ1-4
clone_size: .
v_call: TRBV27
d_call: .

cdr3_aa: CASSLAEMNTEAFF
cdr3_nt: TGTGCCAGCAGCTTAGCCGAGATGAACACTGAAGCTTTCTTT
j_call: TRBJ1-1
clone_size: .
v_call: TRBV7-9
d_call: .

cdr3_aa: CASSFNSGNTIYF
cdr3_nt: TGTGCCAGCAGCTTTAACTCTGGAAACACCATATATTTT
j_call: TRBJ1-3
clone_size: .
v_call: TRBV7-2
d_call: .

cdr3_aa: CASSTPGLAEQYF
cdr3_nt: TGTGCCAGCAGTACTCCGGGACTAGCGGAGCAGTACTTC
j_call: TRBJ2-7
clone_size: .
v_call: TRBV11-1
d_call: TRBD2

cdr3_aa: CASSPPGTGVGYTF
cdr3_nt: TGTGCCAGCAGCCCCCCTGGGACAGGGGTCGGCTACACCTTC
j_call: TRBJ1-2
clone_size: .
v_call: TRBV28
d_call: TRBD1

cdr3_aa: CASSGGGYEQYF
cdr3_nt: TGCGCCAGCAGCGGCGGGGGCTACGAGCAGTACTTC
j_call: TRBJ2-7
clone_size: .
v_call: TRBV5-1
d_call: TRBD2

cdr3_aa: CASSPPQGRGSGANVLTF
cdr3_nt: TGTGCCAGCTCACCACCCCAGGGCAGGGGCTCTGGGGCCAACGTCCTGACTTTC
j_call: TRBJ2-6
clone_size: .
v_call: TRBV18
d_call: .

cdr3_aa: CASRSTGDNYGYTF
cdr3_nt: TGTGCCAGCAGATCGACAGGAGATAACTATGGCTACACCTTC
j_call: TRBJ1-2
clone_size: .
v_call: TRBV6-6
d_call: .

cdr3_aa: CASSGDRGPTEAFF
cdr3_nt: TGCGCCAGCAGTGGGGACAGGGGGCCTACTGAAGCTTTCTTT
j_call: TRBJ1-1
clone_size: .
v_call: TRBV10-1
d_call: TRBD1

cdr3_aa: CASSLSRAPDTQYF
cdr3_nt: TGTGCCAGCAGCTTAAGTCGGGCCCCAGATACGCAGTATTTT
j_call: TRBJ2-3
clone_size: .
v_call: TRBV7-2
d_call: .

cdr3_aa: CATSRDNRERETQYF
cdr3_nt: TGTGCCACCAGCAGAGATAATAGGGAGAGAGAGACCCAGTACTTC
j_call: TRBJ2-5
clone_size: .
v_call: TRBV15
d_call: .

cdr3_aa: CASRKNDRAGAEAFF
cdr3_nt: TGTGCCAGCAGGAAGAACGACAGGGCGGGCGCTGAAGCTTTCTTT
j_call: TRBJ1-1
clone_size: .
v_call: TRBV27
d_call: TRBD1

cdr3_aa: CASSSSDSLVYTF
cdr3_nt: TGTGCCAGCAGCTCCTCGGACAGCCTCGTCTACACCTTC
j_call: TRBJ1-2
clone_size: .
v_call: TRBV7-9
d_call: .